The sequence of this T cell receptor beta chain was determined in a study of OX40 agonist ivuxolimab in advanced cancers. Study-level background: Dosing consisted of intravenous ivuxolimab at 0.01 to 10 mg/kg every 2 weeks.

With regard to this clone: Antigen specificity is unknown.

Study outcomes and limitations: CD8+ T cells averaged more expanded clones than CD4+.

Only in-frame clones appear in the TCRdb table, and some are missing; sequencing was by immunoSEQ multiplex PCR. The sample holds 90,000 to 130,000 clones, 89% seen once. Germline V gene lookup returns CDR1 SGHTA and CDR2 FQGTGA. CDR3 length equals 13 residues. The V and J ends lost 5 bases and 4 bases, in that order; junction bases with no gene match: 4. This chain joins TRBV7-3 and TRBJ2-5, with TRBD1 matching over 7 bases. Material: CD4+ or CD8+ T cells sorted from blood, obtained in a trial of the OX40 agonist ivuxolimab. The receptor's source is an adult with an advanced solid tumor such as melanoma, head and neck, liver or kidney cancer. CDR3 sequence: CASSLDRVETQYF. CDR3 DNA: TGTGCCAGCAGCCTAGACAGGGTAGAGACCCAGTACTTC.